The 26 T cell receptor beta chains below come from one sample, sequenced in a study of blood T cell repertoires in COVID-19. Produced via immunoSEQ multiplex PCR; TCRdb's table is partial and in-frame only. This sample has some 230,000 clones; about 80% occur once, and the top ten carry approximately 15%. The specimen sequenced was PBMCs or T cells enriched from blood (not recorded which). Source of these receptors: a man aged 40-55 years who had recovered from COVID-19.

The CDR3 bases are TGTGCCAGCAGCTTGGACCAGGGGGTTCCCTACGAGCAGTACTTC. Translation gives CASSLDQGVPYEQYF. The gene calls are TRBV5-6 and TRBJ2-7; TRBD1 aligns across 7 bases. The V and J ends lost 0 bases and 2 bases, in that order; junction bases with no gene match: 5. CDR3 length equals 15 residues. Germline V CDR1 and CDR2: SGHDT, YYEEEE.

The table lists this clone with a count of one. This chain links TRBV28 with TRBJ1-3; TRBD1 matches 7 bases. CDR3 length: 15 residues. Germline assignment: CDR1 MDHEN and CDR2 SYDVKM. V lost 5 bases to trimming and J lost 0 bases; unmatched junction nucleotides: 4. CDR3 region: CASSMGQFSGNTIYF. Written as DNA, the CDR3 is TGTGCCAGCAGTATGGGACAGTTCTCTGGAAACACCATATATTTT.

This clone was detected only a few times. CDR3 in amino acids: CASALARGEKLFF. In DNA, the CDR3 is TGTGCCAGCGCGCTGGCAAGGGGCGAAAAACTGTTTTTT. The V gene is TRBV18, the J gene TRBJ1-4, with a possible D match to TRBD1 (5 bases). The germline V gene has CDR1 KGHSH and CDR2 LQKENI. The CDR3 is 13 amino acids. V was trimmed by 8 bases and J by 8 bases, leaving 15 bases between them.

For this clone: Distinct nucleotide sequences in the sample also encode this CDR3. The chain joins TRBV27 to TRBJ1-5; D is ambiguous. Germline CDR1 is MNHEY and CDR2 is SMNVEV (reference sequence). V lost 5 bases to trimming and J lost 0 bases, with 14 bases between them. The CDR3 covers 16 residues. CDR3 region: CASSPRTPYSNQPQHF. The CDR3 DNA reads as TGTGCCAGCAGTCCTAGAACACCGTATAGCAATCAGCCCCAGCATTTT.

The V call is TRBV5-6, the J call TRBJ2-3; no clear D. Germline V gene lookup returns CDR1 SGHDT and CDR2 YYEEEE. The V and J ends lost 5 bases and 0 bases respectively, with 13 bases between them. This CDR3 region has 15 residues. The CDR3 protein is CASRTMAVSTDTQYF. The DNA for the CDR3 is TGTGCCAGCAGGACCATGGCGGTAAGCACAGATACGCAGTATTTT.

The chain employs TRBV30 and TRBJ1-2; D remains unclear. CDR3 length equals 13 residues. V was clipped by 2 bases and J by 4 bases, with 11 bases between them. Germline loops: CDR1 GTSNPN, CDR2 SVGIG (reference sequence). As DNA, the CDR3 is TGTGCCTGGAGTATAACGGCGGCCTATGGCTACACCTTC. Protein: CAWSITAAYGYTF.

The rearrangement uses TRBV19 and TRBJ2-1; 9 bases agree with TRBD1. Losses at the gene ends were 7 bases for V and 2 bases for J; bases not matched to a gene: 6. Germline V lookup: CDR1 LNHDA, CDR2 SQIVND (reference sequence). The CDR3 consists of 15 residues. The CDR3 region has the DNA TGTGCCAGTAAACGGGACAGGGAGGCCTACAATGAGCAGTTCTTC. Translation gives CASKRDREAYNEQFF.

This clone turned up a few times. The V and J genes are TRBV15 and TRBJ1-4, with D perhaps TRBD1 (5 bases). CDR3 length: 16 amino acids. V lost 0 bases to trimming and J lost 7 bases, with 15 bases between them. Germline lookup yields CDR1 LNHNV and CDR2 YYDKDF (reference sequence). CDR3 protein: CATSRDRRGAGEKLFF. The CDR3 nucleotides read TGTGCCACCAGCAGAGATCGGCGTGGGGCTGGTGAAAAACTGTTTTTT.

The V gene is TRBV2, the J gene TRBJ1-1; D is perhaps TRBD1 (6 bases). The CDR3 length is 15 residues. The germline V gene encodes CDR1 SNHLY and CDR2 FYNNEI. V lost 6 bases and J lost 0, with 14 bases in between. CDR3 in amino acids: CASSRGSPLNTEAFF. The CDR3 nucleotides read TGTGCCAGCAGCAGGGGCAGCCCTTTGAACACTGAAGCTTTCTTT.

V and J are TRBV19 and TRBJ1-5; D possibly corresponds to TRBD1 (5 bases). This CDR3 has 15 amino acids. Germline V gives CDR1 LNHDA, CDR2 SQIVND (reference sequence). Trimming removed 8 bases from V and 2 bases from J, with 16 bases in between. CDR3: CASGLRDFGNQPQHF. Here the CDR3 DNA reads TGTGCCAGTGGCCTCCGGGACTTCGGCAATCAGCCCCAGCATTTT.

This rearrangement joins TRBV28 to TRBJ1-2; possible D gene TRBD1, 5 bases. Germline V gives CDR1 MDHEN, CDR2 SYDVKM. V was pared by 4 bases and J by 0 bases, with 18 bases between. This CDR3 comprises 17 residues. The CDR3 here is CASSSPSRGGTNYGYTF. The CDR3 DNA reads as TGTGCCAGCAGTTCACCCTCCCGGGGGGGGACTAACTATGGCTACACCTTC.

CDR3 protein: CAIRGAGGGTDTQYF. For the CDR3, the DNA is TGTGCCATCCGAGGTGCAGGGGGCGGCACAGATACGCAGTATTTT. V gene TRBV10-3 combines with J gene TRBJ2-3; 8 positions agree with TRBD1. Losses at the gene ends were 8 bases for V and 1 base for J; bases not matched to a gene: 8. This CDR3 contains 15 residues. The germline V gene has CDR1 ENHRY and CDR2 SYGVKD.

This chain uses TRBV4-2 with TRBJ2-1; no clear D gene. With 0 bases removed from V and 7 bases from J, the gap between germline ends came to 16 bases. Germline CDR1 is LGHNA and CDR2 is YNFKEQ. There are 16 residues in the CDR3. The DNA of the CDR3 is TGTGCCAGCAGCCAAGATATTCGCGCACTTGTGAATGAGCAGTTCTTC. Its protein is CASSQDIRALVNEQFF.

This clone appeared a single time. This chain connects TRBV27 to TRBJ1-3; 7 nucleotides align to TRBD1. The CDR3 covers 20 residues. Germline lookup yields CDR1 MNHEY and CDR2 SMNVEV (reference sequence). The ends lost 0 bases at V and 0 bases at J; junction bases unmatched: 14. The CDR3 loop reads CASSLSSTGAGATSGNTIYF. DNA of the CDR3: TGTGCCAGCAGTTTATCGAGTACAGGGGCTGGGGCTACCTCTGGAAACACCATATATTTT.

The chain recombines TRBV4-2 with TRBJ1-1; D ambiguous. V was shortened by 1 base and J by 0 bases, with 9 bases between the two germline ends. The CDR3 is made up of 15 amino acids. Germline-derived CDR1 and CDR2 are LGHNA and YNFKEQ. The CDR3 DNA is TGTGCCAGCAGCCAAGCGGGAGATCTGAACACTGAAGCTTTCTTT. This gives the protein CASSQAGDLNTEAFF.

The chain couples TRBV7-9 to TRBJ1-1; D may be TRBD1 (6 bases). Germline CDR1 SEHNR, CDR2 FQNEAQ (reference sequence). The CDR3 runs 15 residues. Trimming took 6 bases from V and 5 from J, leaving 19 bases between them. The CDR3 DNA is TGTGCCAGCAGTTTTCTCCCAGGGGAGAGGACTGAAGCTTTCTTT. Its translation is CASSFLPGERTEAFF. Supplemented by reference TRBV7-9 and TRBJ1-1, the full variable domain reads DTGVSQNPRHKITKRGQNVTFRCDPISEHNRLYWYRQTLGQGPEFLTYFQNEAQLEKSRLLSDRFSAERPKGSFSTLEIQRTEQGDSAMYLCASSFLPGERTEAFFGQGTRLTVV.

The gene calls are TRBV28 and TRBJ1-5; D is possibly TRBD1 (5 bases). V was shortened by 5 bases and J by 7 bases, with 15 bases between the two germline ends. The CDR3 is 14 amino acids. The germline gives CDR1 MDHEN, CDR2 SYDVKM. The CDR3 region has the DNA TGTGCCAGCAGTCCCAGACAGCTCAACCAGCCCCAGCATTTT. Protein sequence: CASSPRQLNQPQHF.

The chain couples TRBV4-1 to TRBJ1-5; TRBD1 matches 8 bases. CDR3 length: 16 amino acids. Trimming cost V 0 bases and J 4 bases; bases outside gene matches: 5. Germline lookup yields CDR1 MGHRA and CDR2 YSYEKL. DNA for the CDR3: TGCGCCAGCAGCCAAGAACGGACAGGGTATAATCAGCCCCAGCATTTT. Protein sequence: CASSQERTGYNQPQHF.

The chain carries TRBV10-3 and TRBJ2-3; possible D gene TRBD1, 5 bases. The germline V gene encodes CDR1 ENHRY and CDR2 SYGVKD. The CDR3 covers 12 residues. Trimming removed 3 bases at V and 6 bases at J, with 7 bases between. The CDR3 DNA reads as TGTGCCATCAGTGATTACAGGGATACGCAGTATTTT. It translates to CAISDYRDTQYF.

The chain couples TRBV12-3 or TRBV12-4 to TRBJ1-5; TRBD1 might be the D (5 bases). There are 13 residues in the CDR3. The V and J ends lost 10 bases and 4 bases respectively, with 14 bases between them. The CDR3 reads CANNLGANQPQHF. DNA of the CDR3: TGTGCCAACAACCTTGGGGCGAATCAGCCCCAGCATTTT.

The chain recombines TRBV5-6 with TRBJ2-5, with D perhaps TRBD2 (5 bases). The germline V gene encodes CDR1 SGHDT and CDR2 YYEEEE. The ends were cut back, 3 bases at V and 5 bases at J, with 17 bases in the middle. This CDR3 comprises 15 residues. The CDR3 nucleotides read TGTGCCAGCAGCTCCGGGGTGTATCCCGGCGAGACCCAGTACTTC. This codes for CASSSGVYPGETQYF.

The V and J genes are TRBV5-1 and TRBJ2-3; 9 bases are a match to TRBD2. The V segment lost 1 base and the J segment 4 bases; nucleotides outside the gene matches: 7. The CDR3 covers 16 residues. Germline values: CDR1 SGHRS, CDR2 YFSETQ. CDR3 residues: CASSLQGGRAPDTQYF. CDR3 sequence (DNA): TGCGCCAGCAGCTTGCAGGGCGGGAGGGCCCCAGATACGCAGTATTTT.

Of note for this clone: The sample has other DNA sequences that encode this CDR3 too. The chain uses TRBV19 and TRBJ2-2; D is perhaps TRBD2 (6 bases). The V end lost 3 bases, the J end lost 2 bases, and 7 bases lay between the germline ends. The CDR3 runs to 14 residues. Germline values: CDR1 LNHDA, CDR2 SQIVND (reference sequence). DNA for the CDR3: TGTGCCAGTAGTATTGGACTAAACACCGGGGAGCTGTTTTTT. Translating it yields CASSIGLNTGELFF.

This clone was observed once. The chain employs TRBV12-3 or TRBV12-4 and TRBJ1-1; 8 positions match TRBD1. The ends lost 8 bases at V and 3 bases at J; junction bases unmatched: 5. The CDR3 is 13 residues long. This CDR3 reads CASLPGGYTEAFF. The CDR3, as DNA: TGTGCCAGCCTGCCAGGGGGCTACACTGAAGCTTTCTTT.

The chain uses TRBV5-1 and TRBJ2-1, with TRBD2 matching over 13 bases. Trimming took 0 bases from V and 10 from J; bases not matched to a gene: 7. This CDR3 contains 16 residues. CDR1 and CDR2 from the germline V gene are SGHRS and YFSETQ. CDR3 bases: TGCGCCAGCAGCTTGGGACTAGCGGGAGGCTTCGGGGAGCAGTTCTTC. This codes for CASSLGLAGGFGEQFF.

The chain is built from TRBV28 and TRBJ1-1; D is uncertain. The CDR3 is made up of 12 amino acids. CDR1 is MDHEN, CDR2 SYDVKM, per germline. The ends were cut back, 10 bases at V and 5 bases at J, with 14 bases in the middle. The CDR3 DNA reads as TGTGCCACTGGAGGAATGTGGACTGAAGCTTTCTTT. Its translation is CATGGMWTEAFF. The full variable domain, in which reference TRBV28 and TRBJ1-1 provide the parts outside the CDR3, is DVKVTQSSRYLVKRTGEKVFLECVQDMDHENMFWYRQDPGLGLRLIYFSYDVKMKEKGDIPEGYSVSREKKERFSLILESASTNQTSMYLCATGGMWTEAFFGQGTRLTVV.